These 8 T cell receptor beta chains originate from one sample sequenced in a study of cytomegalovirus exposure and HLA in healthy donors. 60 Vbeta and 13 Jbeta primers were used in PCR. The protocol was immunoSEQ multiplex PCR, while the TCRdb copy is restricted to in-frame clones and leaves out a portion. The table shows 130,000 or so clones, with approximately 82% occurring only once. Sequenced material: PBMCs. The receptor set was obtained from a woman between 35 and 50 years old in good health and CMV-seronegative.

The rearrangement uses TRBV28 and TRBJ1-1; 7 nucleotides line up with TRBD1. Unmatched junction bases numbered 4, after V lost 5 bases and J lost 7 bases. This CDR3 has 12 amino acids. Germline V gene data show CDR1 as MDHEN and CDR2 as SYDVKM. This CDR3 reads CASSPGGHEAFF. CDR3 in DNA: TGTGCCAGCAGTCCAGGGGGGCATGAAGCTTTCTTT.

A single count supports this clone. The chain joins TRBV29-1 to TRBJ1-1, with TRBD1 identical over 9 bases. V lost 6 bases to trimming and J lost 5 bases; unmatched junction nucleotides: 10. Looked up from germline, CDR1 is SQVTM and CDR2 is ANQGSEA. This CDR3 comprises 14 residues. For the CDR3, the DNA is TGCAGCGTGGAAAGGGACAGGGTCGAAACTGAAGCTTTCTTT. Amino acid sequence: CSVERDRVETEAFF.

The gene calls are TRBV30 and TRBJ2-1, with 11 nucleotides matching TRBD2. Germline V lookup: CDR1 GTSNPN, CDR2 SVGIG (reference sequence). The junction had 7 bases not matched to a gene; V was cut back by 0 bases and J by 6 bases. The CDR3 has 16 amino acids. CDR3 sequence: CAWSVTRTSGGNEQFF. The CDR3 region has the DNA TGTGCCTGGAGTGTAACCCGAACTAGCGGGGGCAATGAGCAGTTCTTC.

The rearrangement uses TRBV4-1 and TRBJ1-5; the D is unclear. The length of the CDR3 is 13 residues. Per germline, CDR1 MGHRA and CDR2 YSYEKL. V was cut by 3 bases and J by 3 bases, with 6 bases left in between. CDR3 coding DNA: TGCGCCAGCAGCCACCGGGACAATCAGCCCCAGCATTTT. Translating it yields CASSHRDNQPQHF.

The chain links TRBV7-2 to TRBJ1-5; D perhaps matches TRBD1 (6 bases). Germline values: CDR1 SGHTA, CDR2 FQGNSA. This CDR3 is built from 15 residues. Trimming removed 1 base from V and 3 bases from J, with 10 bases in between. DNA of the CDR3: TGTGCCAGCAGCTTAGAACAGGGCCACAATCAGCCCCAGCATTTT. Its translation: CASSLEQGHNQPQHF.

Note on this clone: The sample holds other DNA sequences that translate to the same CDR3. The genes are TRBV5-1 and TRBJ2-5; the match to TRBD1 covers 7 bases. Germline CDR1 is SGHRS and CDR2 is YFSETQ. The CDR3 sequence is 15 residues long. Trimming took 0 bases from V and 3 from J; bases not matched to a gene: 5. The CDR3 bases are TGCGCCAGCAGCTTGGGACCCACAGGGGAAGAGACCCAGTACTTC. It yields the protein CASSLGPTGEETQYF.

This clone was seen a single time. This sequence joins TRBV29-1 and TRBJ2-2, with D perhaps matching TRBD1 (5 bases). The CDR3 loop spans 15 amino acids. V was pared by 7 bases and J by 5 bases, with 20 bases between. Germline-derived CDR1 and CDR2 are SQVTM and ANQGSEA. In DNA, the CDR3 is TGCAGCGCGTCCCCCCTAGGGGTCCAAACCGGGGAGCTGTTTTTT. Amino acids: CSASPLGVQTGELFF.

V gene TRBV27 combines with J gene TRBJ2-1, with TRBD2 identical over 14 bases. The CDR3 runs 18 residues. CDR1 and CDR2 (germline): MNHEY, SMNVEV (reference sequence). Unmatched junction bases numbered 14, after V lost 4 bases and J lost 9 bases. CDR3 sequence reads: CASSSLPPTSGRAAEQFF. The CDR3 coding sequence is TGTGCCAGCAGTTCCCTCCCCCCGACTAGCGGGAGGGCCGCTGAGCAGTTCTTC.